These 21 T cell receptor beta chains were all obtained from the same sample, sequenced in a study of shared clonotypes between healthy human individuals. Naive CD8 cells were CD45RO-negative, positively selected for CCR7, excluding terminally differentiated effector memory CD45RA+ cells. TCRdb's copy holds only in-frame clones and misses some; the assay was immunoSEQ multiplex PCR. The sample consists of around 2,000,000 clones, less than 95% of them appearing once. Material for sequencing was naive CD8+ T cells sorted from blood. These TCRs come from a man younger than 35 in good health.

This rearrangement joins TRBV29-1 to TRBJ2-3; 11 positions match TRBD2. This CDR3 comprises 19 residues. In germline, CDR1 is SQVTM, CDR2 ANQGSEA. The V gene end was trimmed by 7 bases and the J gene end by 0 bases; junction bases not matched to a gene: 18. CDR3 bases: TGCAGCGCTGTCATCATACTAGCGGGAGCATTCCCTAGCACAGATACGCAGTATTTT. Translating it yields CSAVIILAGAFPSTDTQYF.

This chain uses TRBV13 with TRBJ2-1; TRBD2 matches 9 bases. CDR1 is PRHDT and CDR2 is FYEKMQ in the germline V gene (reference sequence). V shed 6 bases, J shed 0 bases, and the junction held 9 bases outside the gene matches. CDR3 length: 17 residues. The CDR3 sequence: CASSKEAGGFSYNEQFF. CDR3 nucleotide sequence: TGTGCCAGCAGTAAGGAAGCGGGAGGATTCTCCTACAATGAGCAGTTCTTC. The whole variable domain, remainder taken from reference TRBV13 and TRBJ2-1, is AAGVIQSPRHLIKEKRETATLKCYPIPRHDTVYWYQQGPGQDPQFLISFYEKMQSDKGSIPDRFSAQQFSDYHSELNMSSLELGDSALYFCASSKEAGGFSYNEQFFGPGTRLTVL.

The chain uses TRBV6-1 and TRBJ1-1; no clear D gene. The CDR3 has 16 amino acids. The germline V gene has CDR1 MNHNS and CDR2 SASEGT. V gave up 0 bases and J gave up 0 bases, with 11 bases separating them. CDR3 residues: CASSEALWVMNTEAFF. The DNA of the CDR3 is TGTGCCAGCAGTGAAGCGCTGTGGGTCATGAACACTGAAGCTTTCTTT.

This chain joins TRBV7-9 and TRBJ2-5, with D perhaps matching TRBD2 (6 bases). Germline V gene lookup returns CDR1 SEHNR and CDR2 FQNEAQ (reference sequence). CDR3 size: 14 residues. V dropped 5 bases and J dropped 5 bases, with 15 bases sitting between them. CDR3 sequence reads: CASSQDYLGETQYF. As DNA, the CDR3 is TGTGCCAGCAGCCAGGACTACCTTGGGGAGACCCAGTACTTC.

The CDR3 reads CASSLGLGLIYGYTF. CDR3 sequence (DNA): TGTGCCAGCAGCTTGGGTCTGGGGCTGATCTATGGCTACACCTTC. V and J are TRBV5-5 and TRBJ1-2, with a tentative D call TRBD1 (5 bases). V dropped 0 bases and J dropped 4 bases, with 13 bases sitting between them. CDR1 is SGHKS and CDR2 is YYEKEE in the germline V gene (reference sequence). The CDR3 has 15 amino acids. Drawing the rest from reference TRBV5-5 and TRBJ1-2, the complete variable domain is DAGVTQSPTHLIKTRGQQVTLRCSPISGHKSVSWYQQVLGQGPQFIFQYYEKEERGRGNFPDRFSARQFPNYSSELNVNALLLGDSALYLCASSLGLGLIYGYTFGSGTRLTVV.

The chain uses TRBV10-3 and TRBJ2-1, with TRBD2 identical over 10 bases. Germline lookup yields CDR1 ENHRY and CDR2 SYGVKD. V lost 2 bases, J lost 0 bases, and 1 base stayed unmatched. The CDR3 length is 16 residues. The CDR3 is CAISEPSGSSYNEQFF. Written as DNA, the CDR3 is TGTGCCATCAGTGAGCCTAGCGGGAGCTCCTACAATGAGCAGTTCTTC.

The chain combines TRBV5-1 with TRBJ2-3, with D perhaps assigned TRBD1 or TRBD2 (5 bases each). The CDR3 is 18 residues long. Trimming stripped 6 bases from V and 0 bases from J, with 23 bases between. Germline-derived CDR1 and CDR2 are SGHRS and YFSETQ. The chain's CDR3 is CASTFLPGRPKSTDTQYF. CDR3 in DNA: TGCGCCAGCACGTTTTTACCGGGACGGCCAAAAAGCACAGATACGCAGTATTTT.

This CDR3 is CASSQVPGQGKPEQFF. CDR3 sequence (DNA): TGCGCCAGCAGCCAAGTTCCGGGACAGGGTAAACCTGAGCAGTTCTTC. The chain is built from TRBV4-1 and TRBJ2-1; 9 nucleotides align to TRBD1. The CDR3 consists of 16 residues. Germline CDR1 and CDR2: MGHRA and YSYEKL. The V and J ends lost 1 base and 9 bases, in that order; junction bases with no gene match: 10.

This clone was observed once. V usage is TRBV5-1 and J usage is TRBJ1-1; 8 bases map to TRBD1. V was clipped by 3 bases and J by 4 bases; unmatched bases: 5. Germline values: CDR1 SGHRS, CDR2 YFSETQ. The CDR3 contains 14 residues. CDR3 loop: CASSSGQGATEAFF. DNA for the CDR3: TGCGCCAGCAGCTCCGGACAGGGAGCCACTGAAGCTTTCTTT.

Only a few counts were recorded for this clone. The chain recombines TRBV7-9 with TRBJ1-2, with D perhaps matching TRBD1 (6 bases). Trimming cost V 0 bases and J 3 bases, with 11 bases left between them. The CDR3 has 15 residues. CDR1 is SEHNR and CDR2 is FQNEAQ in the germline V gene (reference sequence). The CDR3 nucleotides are TGTGCCAGCAGCTTAGCTGGGGGCGCGGACTATGGCTACACCTTC. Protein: CASSLAGGADYGYTF. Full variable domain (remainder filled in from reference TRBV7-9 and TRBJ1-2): DTGVSQNPRHKITKRGQNVTFRCDPISEHNRLYWYRQTLGQGPEFLTYFQNEAQLEKSRLLSDRFSAERPKGSFSTLEIQRTEQGDSAMYLCASSLAGGADYGYTFGSGTRLTVV.

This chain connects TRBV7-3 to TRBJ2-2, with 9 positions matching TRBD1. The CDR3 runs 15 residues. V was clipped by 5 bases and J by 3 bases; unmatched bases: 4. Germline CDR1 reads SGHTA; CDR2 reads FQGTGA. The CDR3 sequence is CASSTGQGYTGELFF. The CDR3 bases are TGTGCCAGCAGCACGGGACAGGGATACACCGGGGAGCTGTTTTTT.

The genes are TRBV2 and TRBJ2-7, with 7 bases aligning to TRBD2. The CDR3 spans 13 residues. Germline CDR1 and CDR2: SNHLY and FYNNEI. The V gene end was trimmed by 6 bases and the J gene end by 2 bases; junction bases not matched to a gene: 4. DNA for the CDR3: TGTGCCAGCAGCATGGGGGGGGCCTACGAGCAGTACTTC. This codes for CASSMGGAYEQYF.

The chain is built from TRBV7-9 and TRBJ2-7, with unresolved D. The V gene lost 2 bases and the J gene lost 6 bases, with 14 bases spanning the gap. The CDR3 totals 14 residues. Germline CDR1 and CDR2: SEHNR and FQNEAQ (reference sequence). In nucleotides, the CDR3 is TGTGCCAGCAGCTTAACAGAAGTGTTTATCGAGCAGTACTTC. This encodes CASSLTEVFIEQYF.

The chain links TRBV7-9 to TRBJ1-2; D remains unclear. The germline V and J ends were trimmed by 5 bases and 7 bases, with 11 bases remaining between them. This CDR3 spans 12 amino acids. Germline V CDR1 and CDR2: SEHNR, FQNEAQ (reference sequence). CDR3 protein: CASSDLTGGYTF. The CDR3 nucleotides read TGTGCCAGCAGCGATCTTACGGGTGGCTACACCTTC.

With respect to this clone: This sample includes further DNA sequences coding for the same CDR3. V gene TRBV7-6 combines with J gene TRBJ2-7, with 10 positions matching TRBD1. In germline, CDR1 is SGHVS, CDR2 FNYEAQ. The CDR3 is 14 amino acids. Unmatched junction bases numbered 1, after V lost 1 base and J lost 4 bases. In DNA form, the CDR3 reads TGTGCCAGCAGCTTAGGACAGGGGGCTTACGAGCAGTACTTC. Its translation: CASSLGQGAYEQYF.

The CDR3 here is CASRPLGGGEQFF. For the CDR3, the DNA is TGTGCCAGCAGACCACTAGGAGGAGGTGAGCAGTTCTTC. The chain recombines TRBV5-4 with TRBJ2-1; a weak D match, TRBD2 (5 bases). This CDR3 region has 13 residues. V lost 5 bases and J 9 bases, leaving 15 bases between the germline ends. Germline lookup yields CDR1 SGHNT and CDR2 YYREEE (reference sequence).

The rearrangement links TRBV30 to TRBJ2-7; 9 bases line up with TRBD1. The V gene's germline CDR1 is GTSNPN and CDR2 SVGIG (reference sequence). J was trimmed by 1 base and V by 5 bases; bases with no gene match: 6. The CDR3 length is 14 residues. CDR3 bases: TGTGCCTGGGGAACCGGGACAGGGTCCTACGAGCAGTACTTC. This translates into CAWGTGTGSYEQYF.

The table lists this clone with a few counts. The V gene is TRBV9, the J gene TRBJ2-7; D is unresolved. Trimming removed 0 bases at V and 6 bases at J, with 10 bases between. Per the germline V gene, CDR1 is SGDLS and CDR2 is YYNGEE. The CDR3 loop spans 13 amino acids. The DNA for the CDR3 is TGTGCCAGCAGCGTAGCTTACGAAGGCGAGCAGTACTTC. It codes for CASSVAYEGEQYF.

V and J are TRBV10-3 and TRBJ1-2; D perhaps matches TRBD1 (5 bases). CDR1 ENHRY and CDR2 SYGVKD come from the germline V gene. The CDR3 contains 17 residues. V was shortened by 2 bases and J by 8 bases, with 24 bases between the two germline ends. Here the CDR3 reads CAISEPTWGTLGVGYTF. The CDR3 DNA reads TGTGCCATCAGTGAGCCCACCTGGGGGACTTTAGGGGTGGGCTACACCTTC.

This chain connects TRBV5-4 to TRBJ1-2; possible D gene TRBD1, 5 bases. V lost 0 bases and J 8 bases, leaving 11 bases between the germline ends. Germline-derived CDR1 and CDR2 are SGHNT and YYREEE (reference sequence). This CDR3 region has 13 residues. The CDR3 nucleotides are TGTGCCAGCAGCTTGGTAGGGGCGTCAGGCTACACCTTC. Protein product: CASSLVGASGYTF.

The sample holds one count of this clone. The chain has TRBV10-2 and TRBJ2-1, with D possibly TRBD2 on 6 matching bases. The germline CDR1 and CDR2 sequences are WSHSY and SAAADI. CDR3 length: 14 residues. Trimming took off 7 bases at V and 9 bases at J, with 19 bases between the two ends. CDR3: CASTPGGYRGEQFF. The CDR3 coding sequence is TGCGCCAGCACCCCAGGAGGGTATCGGGGTGAGCAGTTCTTC.